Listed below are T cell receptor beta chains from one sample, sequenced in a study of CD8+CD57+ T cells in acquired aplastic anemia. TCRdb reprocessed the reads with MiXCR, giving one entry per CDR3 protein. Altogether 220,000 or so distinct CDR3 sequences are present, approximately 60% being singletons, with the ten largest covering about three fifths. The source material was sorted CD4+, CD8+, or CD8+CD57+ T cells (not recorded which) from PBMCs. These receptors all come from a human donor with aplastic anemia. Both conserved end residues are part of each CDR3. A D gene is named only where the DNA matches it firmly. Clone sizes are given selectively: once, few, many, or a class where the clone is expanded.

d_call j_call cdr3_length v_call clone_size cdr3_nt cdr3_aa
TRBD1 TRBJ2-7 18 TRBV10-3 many TGTGCCATCAGTGAGTCCGAGACAGGGGCTGGGGTCAGTGACGAGCAGTACTTC CAISESETGAGVSDEQYF
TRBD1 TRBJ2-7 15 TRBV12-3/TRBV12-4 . TGTGCCTGCAGTTTAGCTCTGGACAGGGGGAACGAGCAGTACTTC CACSLALDRGNEQYF
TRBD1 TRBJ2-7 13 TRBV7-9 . TGCGCCAGCAGCTTGATACAGGGGTACGAGCAGTACTTC CASSLIQGYEQYF
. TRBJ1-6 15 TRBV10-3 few TGTGCCTCAGGACAAATGGGCCGGGGAGATTCACCCCTCCACTTT CASGQMGRGDSPLHF
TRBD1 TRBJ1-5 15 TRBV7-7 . TGTGTTAGCAGCTTAATCACAGGGGGGCTTCAGCCCCAGCATTTT CVSSLITGGLQPQHF
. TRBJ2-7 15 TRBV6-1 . TGTGCCAGCGCGCCGCTTGGGGGCTTCTCCTACGAGCAGTACTTC CASAPLGGFSYEQYF
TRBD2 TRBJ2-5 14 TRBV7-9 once TGTGCCAGCAGCTTAGGCGGGAGAGGAGAGACCCAGTACTTC CASSLGGRGETQYF
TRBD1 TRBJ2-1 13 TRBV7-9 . TGTGCCAGCAGATCAGACAGGGAAAATGAGCAGTTCTTC CASRSDRENEQFF
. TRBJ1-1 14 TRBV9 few TGTGCCAGCAGCGTACCTTACCCAAACACTGAAGCTTTCTTT CASSVPYPNTEAFF
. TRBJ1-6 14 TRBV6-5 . TGTGCCAGCAGTTACTCTAATACGTATTCACCCCTCCACTTT CASSYSNTYSPLHF
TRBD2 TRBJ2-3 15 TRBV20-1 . TGCAGTGCTGAGGGATTAGCGGGGGGCACAGATACGCAGTATTTT CSAEGLAGGTDTQYF
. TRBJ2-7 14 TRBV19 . TGTGCCAGTAGACGACAGCTGAGCTCCTACGAGCAGTACTTC CASRRQLSSYEQYF
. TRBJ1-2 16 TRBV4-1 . TGCGCCAGCAGCCAAGATCTGTTGGCAAGCTGGTATGGCTACACCTTC CASSQDLLASWYGYTF
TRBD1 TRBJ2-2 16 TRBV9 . TGTGCCAGTAAAGGACAGGGGCCAAGGGACACCGGGGAGCTGTTTTTT CASKGQGPRDTGELFF
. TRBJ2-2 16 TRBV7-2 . TGTGCCAGCAGCACCCGGGGTAGCGGGAACACCGGGGAGCTGTTTTTT CASSTRGSGNTGELFF
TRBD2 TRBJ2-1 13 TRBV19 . TGTGCCAGTAGTATTAGCGGGGGGGGTGAGCAGTTCTTC CASSISGGGEQFF
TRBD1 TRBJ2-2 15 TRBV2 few TGTGCCAGCAGTAGGCGGACAGGTCGGTCAGGGGAGCTGTTTTTT CASSRRTGRSGELFF
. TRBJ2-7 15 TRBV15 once TGTGCCACCAGCAGAGGTGGAGACAGTTCCTACGAGCAGTACTTC CATSRGGDSSYEQYF
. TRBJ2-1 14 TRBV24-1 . TGTGCCACCAGCTCGAGGCTTCTCTACAATGAGCAGTTCTTC CATSSRLLYNEQFF
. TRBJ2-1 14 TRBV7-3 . TGTGCCAGCAGCTTATATATAGGGGACAATGAGCAGTTCTTC CASSLYIGDNEQFF
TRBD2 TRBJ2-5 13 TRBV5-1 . TGTGCCAGCACCTCGGGACTAGCCGTTACCCAGTACTTC CASTSGLAVTQYF
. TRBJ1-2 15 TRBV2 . TGTGCCAGCCCCGTGACAGCACCCCCGAGGTATGGCTACACCTTC CASPVTAPPRYGYTF
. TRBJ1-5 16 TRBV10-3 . TGTGCCATCAGCGAGCAGGGGAACCTAAGGAATCAGCCCCAGCATTTT CAISEQGNLRNQPQHF
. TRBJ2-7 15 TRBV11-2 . TGTGCCAGCAGCTTAGATAAGGGGGAGGGGGACGAGCAGTACTTC CASSLDKGEGDEQYF
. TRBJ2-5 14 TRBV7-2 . TGTGCCAGCAGCCTAAATCCAGGCCAAGAGACCCAGTATTTC CASSLNPGQETQYF
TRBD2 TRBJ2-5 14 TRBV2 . TGTGCCAGCAGAGCCCTATCCAGCGGGGGGGCCCAGTACTTC CASRALSSGGAQYF
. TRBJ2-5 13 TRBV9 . TGTGCCAGCAGCGCACAGTCGCAAGAGACCCAGTACTTC CASSAQSQETQYF